This paragraph reports one TCR beta chain. Its antigen is currently unknown. These data are taken from a study of response to subunit inactivated influenza vaccine. Using its own MiXCR run on the RT-PCR reads, TCRdb lists one record per CDR3 protein. The top ten clones hold roughly 10% of a sample with around 540,000 distinct CDR3 sequences, 12% of them seen once. The study, taken as a whole, reports: The authors offered the suggestion that each seasonal influenza vaccination recruits few new T cells.

The sequence derives from a man aged 50-59 years who received an inactivated influenza vaccine. The material was PBMCs from blood, obtained on the day of vaccination.

CDR3 nucleotide sequence: TGTGCCAGCAGTTACTCAGGCCACGGGGTCTCTGGGGCCAACGTCCTGACTTTC. It translates to CASSYSGHGVSGANVLTF. V is TRBV6-2 or TRBV6-3 and J is TRBJ2-6, with a tentative D call TRBD2 (5 bases). The CDR3 totals 18 residues. V was shortened by 0 bases and J by 0 bases, with 12 bases between the two germline ends. Germline V gives CDR1 MNHEY, CDR2 SVGEGT.